The 7 T cell receptor beta chains below come from one sample, sequenced in a study of blood T cell repertoires in COVID-19. Using immunoSEQ multiplex PCR, the repertoire was profiled, and TCRdb retains in-frame clones only, with some absent. The sample lists around 100,000 clones, roughly 87% occurring once. Sample: peripheral blood. The receptors originated from a human donor in a cohort sampled during active COVID-19.

The V gene is TRBV5-1, the J gene TRBJ1-4; TRBD1 agrees at 9 bases. Germline-derived CDR1 and CDR2 are SGHRS and YFSETQ. Unmatched junction bases numbered 9, after V lost 4 bases and J lost 5 bases. The CDR3 sequence is 16 residues long. Written as DNA, the CDR3 is TGCGCCAGCAGCCCGATACGACAGGGGGGGAATGAAAAACTGTTTTTT. It is translated as CASSPIRQGGNEKLFF.

The chain has TRBV5-4 and TRBJ2-1; tentative D call: TRBD1 (5 bases). There are 13 residues in the CDR3. V was clipped by 0 bases and J by 6 bases, with 7 bases between them. Germline V gene data show CDR1 as SGHNT and CDR2 as YYREEE (reference sequence). CDR3 region: CASSLGGRNEQFF. The DNA of the CDR3 is TGTGCCAGCAGCTTGGGGGGCCGCAATGAGCAGTTCTTC.

The V call is TRBV28, the J call TRBJ1-4; 10 bases line up with TRBD1. In germline, CDR1 is MDHEN, CDR2 SYDVKM. This CDR3 is built from 15 residues. V was pared by 6 bases and J by 8 bases, with 9 bases of the junction left unmatched. The CDR3 protein is CASSQGTGAGEKLFF. CDR3 bases: TGTGCCAGCAGCCAGGGGACAGGGGCGGGGGAAAAACTGTTTTTT.

V usage is TRBV29-1 and J usage is TRBJ1-1; D not certain. V lost 7 bases and J 5 bases, leaving 14 bases between the germline ends. This CDR3 contains 12 residues. Germline lookup yields CDR1 SQVTM and CDR2 ANQGSEA. The CDR3 loop is CSGVIGRTEAFF. The CDR3 coding sequence is TGCAGCGGGGTAATTGGGAGAACTGAAGCTTTCTTT.

This chain links TRBV30 with TRBJ2-5, with 13 nucleotides matching TRBD2. The CDR3 spans 17 residues. Germline loops: CDR1 GTSNPN, CDR2 SVGIG (reference sequence). The V gene end was trimmed by 0 bases and the J gene end by 5 bases; junction bases not matched to a gene: 9. CDR3 coding DNA: TGTGCCTGGAGTGTATCTAGGACTAGCGGGGGCCGGGAGACCCAGTACTTC. This encodes CAWSVSRTSGGRETQYF.

This clone was picked up a small number of times. V and J are TRBV3-1 (or the pseudogene TRBV3-2) and TRBJ1-5; D unresolved. Per germline, CDR1 LGHDT and CDR2 YNNKEL (reference sequence). Trimming stripped 1 base from V and 1 base from J, with 8 bases between. CDR3 length equals 15 residues. This CDR3 is CASSQGAQSNQPQHF. CDR3 bases: TGTGCCAGCAGCCAAGGGGCGCAGAGCAATCAGCCCCAGCATTTT.

The gene calls are TRBV18 and TRBJ2-1; TRBD2 aligns across 11 bases. The CDR3 is 16 residues long. V lost 3 bases to trimming and J lost 3 bases; unmatched junction nucleotides: 4. Germline loops: CDR1 KGHSH, CDR2 LQKENI. CDR3 protein: CASSPPTSGDYNEQFF. CDR3 DNA sequence: TGTGCCAGCTCACCGCCGACTAGCGGGGACTACAATGAGCAGTTCTTC.